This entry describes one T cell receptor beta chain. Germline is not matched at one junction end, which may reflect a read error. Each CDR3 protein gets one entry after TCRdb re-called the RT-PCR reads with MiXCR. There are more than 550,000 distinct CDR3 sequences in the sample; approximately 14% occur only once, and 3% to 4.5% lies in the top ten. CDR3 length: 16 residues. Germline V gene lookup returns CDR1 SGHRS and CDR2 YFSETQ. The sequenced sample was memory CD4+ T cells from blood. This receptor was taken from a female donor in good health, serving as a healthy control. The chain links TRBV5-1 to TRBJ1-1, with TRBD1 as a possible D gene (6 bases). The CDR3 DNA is TGCGCCAGCACCTTGGGGGCAACCGGGTGGCACACTGAAGCTTTCTTT. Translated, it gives CASTLGATGWHTEAFF.